This TCR beta chain was captured by sequencing in a study of cytomegalovirus exposure and HLA in healthy donors (dated by TCRdb to the late 2010s). For context, the study as a whole: In an earlier analysis of roughly 500 of the donors, less than 350 Gb of sequence data and 117 million unique TCR beta sequences from roughly 200 million T cells were reported. The number of typed donors differed by locus: roughly 629-630 for A, B, C, DRB1 and DQB1; some 540 for DQA1; 606 for DPA1; and about 450 for DPB1. Among approximately 370 genotyped donors of the cohort, an average of approximately 220,000 unique TCR beta nucleotide sequences was sequenced per donor, of which about 18% were non-productive. A later genetic analysis took genome-wide SNP genotypes for 398 of the 666 donors and used that subset as a discovery cohort. Among the roughly 400 genotyped donors, more than 70% belonged to the genetic ancestry cluster associated with self-reported Caucasian donors. An earlier analysis of approximately 580 of the donors used high-throughput TCR beta sequencing to judge whether each TCR beta V gene segment behaved as functional or pseudogenic. In a later analysis, previously published TCR beta repertoires from hundreds of donors were re-analyzed and high-resolution HLA genotyping was added so that TCR occurrence patterns could be studied. Alongside the repertoire data, information on donor age, sex, ethnicity and CMV serostatus was compiled. The later analysis used no new phenotypic data to find candidate immune exposures, relying instead on TCR beta sequences and their occurrence across donors. The study profiled the T cell repertoires of hundreds of subjects by immunosequencing and related them to cytomegalovirus serostatus. The study aimed to test whether signatures of past pathogen exposure could be identified by cataloging public T cell receptors. To predict cytomegalovirus infection status, the study brought together high-throughput TCR immunosequencing, statistical association of individual TCRs with disease status, and machine learning. In addition to the first cohort of 666 subjects, a separate validation cohort of approximately 130 different subjects was used. An early release covering 500 to 750 HLA-typed donors comprised approximately 290 gigabases of sequencing data and approximately 80 million unique TCR sequences. All discovery cohort repertoires had been generated using a single sequencing platform. Class I and class II HLA loci were covered by the typing at four-digit resolution. Because of strong linkage in the cohort, four or five DR-DQ haplotypes were treated as single units for association and clustering. The full study reports these points: The study listed 164 TCR beta chains as associated with cytomegalovirus. Cytomegalovirus status was reported to be diagnosed by the classifier with high specificity and sensitivity in both the original and validation cohorts. Specific HLA alleles were associated with 15,000 to 20,000 TCR beta sequences at a false discovery rate of 0.05 in a later analysis. When HLA alleles, especially DR and DQ, strongly co-occurred, attributing TCR associations to individual alleles was difficult. A further reported finding was that TCR beta sequences accurately predicted the HLA-A and HLA-B alleles for most subjects in the first cohort. Across donors, most TCR sequences were observed very rarely, whereas some public TCRs were present in many individuals. In a later genetic analysis, fewer N-insertions in productive TCRs were reported among donors in an Asian-associated ancestry cluster than the roughly 710-donor mean. HLA typing was unavailable for some donors at each locus, so association tests used only the typed subset. According to the authors, the approach could potentially be generalized to other disease states and immunological phenotypes. A later genetic analysis associated a missense DCLRE1C variant with V-gene and J-gene trimming of TCR beta chains, and an independent cohort replicated the association. In vitro tests confirmed that a few of the cytomegalovirus-associated TCR beta chains recognize cytomegalovirus antigens. A cluster of highly shared sequence variants was judged likely to be a technical artifact of the sequencing pipeline. In a later analysis, TCR association rates were found to vary across HLA loci, with the most associated TCRs seen for DRB1 alleles and the fewest for HLA-C alleles. According to a later analysis, most CMV-associated TCR beta chains appeared to be HLA-restricted, and the HLA associations seemed to be driven largely by CMV exposure. Because counts were too low, around 18 rarely observed V segments, including chromosome 9 orphons, were left out of the earlier analysis of a few hundred of the donors. In this cohort, only TCR beta chains were sequenced, and detectable features were limited by the absence of alpha or paired-chain data. For the cohort, immune exposure information was limited to CMV serostatus. Broadly in line with IMGT annotations, most TCR beta V segments showed up in productive rearrangements about 87% or about 30% of the time in an earlier analysis of about 500 of the donors. The presence/absence analyses assumed that sequencing depth was roughly uniform across donors, and that assumption may not be true. In a later analysis, HLA-associated TCR beta chains showed more clonal expansion and lower generation probabilities than non-associated chains that were equally common. Linkage disequilibrium might explain the correlated functional status among segregating V segments, but an unknown experimental factor could not be ruled out. According to a later analysis, parvovirus B19, influenza, CMV and Epstein-Barr virus appeared linked to several top co-occurrence clusters.

Library generation was performed with the immunoSEQ multiplex PCR assay. For the multiplex PCR, a mixture combining 60 forward primers for TCR Vbeta segments and 13 reverse primers for TCR Jbeta segments was used. The CDR3 region of rearranged TCR beta genes was amplified from genomic DNA by a multiplex PCR assay. The Illumina HiSeq System was used to sequence the amplified TCR beta libraries as 87-base-pair reads. The paper's processing steps were these. A later analysis tallied 75 million to 95 million unique TCR beta chains across the 660 or so repertoires, and some 12 million of those chains were shared by two or more donors. To remove PCR and sequencing errors, raw reads were error-corrected and collapsed into unique sequences using a nearest-neighbor algorithm that merged closely related sequences. To assign V, D and J gene segments, CDR3 sequences were aligned to IMGT reference sequences. For a sequence to be retained, at least a six-nucleotide match to both a V gene segment and a J gene segment was required. A rearrangement counted as productive if the CDR3 had no stop codons and remained in frame with V and J, and every other rearrangement counted as non-productive. CDR3 was defined by IMGT convention, running from the second conserved V-encoded cysteine to the conserved J-encoded phenylalanine. The earlier analysis of 500 to 750 of the donors excluded any sequence lacking an unambiguous match to a single V gene segment. An earlier analysis of 587 of the donors called V segments functional above 56.7% productive rearrangements and segregating when the between-donor standard deviation exceeded 5%. A statistical classification framework was built for diagnosing cytomegalovirus status from the catalog of TCR beta chain sequences. In a later analysis, V and J genes were assigned by comparing TCR nucleotide sequences against IMGT/GENE-DB human TR gene sequences. The TCRdist pipeline was used in a later analysis to assign CDR3 sequences and most-parsimonious VDJ recombination scenarios. In a later analysis, each TCR beta chain was defined by its CDR3 amino acid sequence together with its V-gene family, and reads lacking a unique V-gene family were excluded. A later analysis removed nearly 600 highly shared, low-generation-probability nucleotide sequences to deal with suspected cross-contamination and a sequencing artifact. In a later analysis, a clonal expansion index was calculated for each public chain from normalized within-repertoire ranks of inferred template counts. In a later analysis, generation probabilities were computed with a VDJ recombination model fitted to out-of-frame rearrangements, and the resulting probabilities were checked against IGoR. Hypergeometric tests were used in a later analysis to score TCR-TCR, TCR-HLA and TCR-CMV co-occurrence, with a repertoire-size bias correction applied to the TCR pairs. False discovery rates were estimated in a later analysis by permuting HLA or CMV assignments 20 times. In a later analysis, co-occurring TCRs were grouped with DBSCAN, and TCRdist sequence similarity was added when clustering was performed within HLA-allele-positive subsets. Repertoires with fewer than 30,000 or more than 120,000 public chains were left out of co-occurrence clustering, as were five repertoires with anomalous nucleotide sharing. Imported from immuneACCESS, the table was reduced by TCRdb to in-frame sequences with V and J called. These copies leave out some clones; in studies compared against another copy, an unresolved V gene accounts for under half, and the cause of the remainder is not known. V and J calls and clone size follow that table, whereas D and trimming were derived from the DNA. The sample table holds under 200,000 clones, of which roughly 82% were seen once. The leading ten clones occupy 5% to 7% of the sample.

The cohort comprised several hundred healthy bone marrow donors. At the time of sampling, all cohort members were nominally healthy, though unrecorded immune exposures were likely present. The donor was CMV seropositive and was included in the group of 250 to 300 seropositive cohort members. Each donor provided a peripheral blood sample, and peripheral blood mononuclear cells were used for TCR beta sequencing. The Qiagen DNeasy Blood Extraction Kit was used to extract genomic DNA from the blood cell samples. Of note for this clone: The antigen it binds to is not known. No much larger clone is present one base from it, and per-base qualities are unavailable.

Material for sequencing was PBMCs. This clonotype was sampled from a man aged 50 to 59 in good health and CMV-seropositive.

The encoded CDR3 is CASSLGLAVLQETQYF. The nucleotide sequence is TGTGCCAGCAGCCTTGGACTAGCGGTATTACAAGAGACCCAGTACTTC. The rearrangement joined TRBV11-3 to TRBJ2-5; 10 bases in the middle match TRBD2. V is trimmed back by 5 bases and J by 2 bases, and the junction contains 8 bases that no gene match accounts for. The CDR3 covers 16 residues, taking in both the cysteine and the phenylalanine. Only the CDR3 portion is preserved as DNA: 48 bases, with reading frame beginning at the first base. For CDR1 and CDR2, the germline V gene lists SGHNT and YENEEA.